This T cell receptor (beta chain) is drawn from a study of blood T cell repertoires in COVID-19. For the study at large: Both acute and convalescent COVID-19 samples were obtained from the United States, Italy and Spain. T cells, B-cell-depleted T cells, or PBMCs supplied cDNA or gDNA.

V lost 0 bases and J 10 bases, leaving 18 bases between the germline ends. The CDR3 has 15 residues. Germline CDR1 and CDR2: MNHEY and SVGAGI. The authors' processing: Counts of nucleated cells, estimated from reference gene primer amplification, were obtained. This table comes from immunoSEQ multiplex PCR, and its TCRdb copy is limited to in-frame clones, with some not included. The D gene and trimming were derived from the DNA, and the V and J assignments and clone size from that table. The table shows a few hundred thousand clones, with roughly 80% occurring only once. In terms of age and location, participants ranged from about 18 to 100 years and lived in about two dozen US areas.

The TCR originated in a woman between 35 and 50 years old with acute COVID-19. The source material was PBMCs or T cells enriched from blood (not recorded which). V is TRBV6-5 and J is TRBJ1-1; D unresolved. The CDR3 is CASSYSIAGNWPAFF. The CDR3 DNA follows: TGTGCCAGCAGTTACTCTATAGCGGGAAATTGGCCAGCTTTCTTT.